These 29 T cell receptor beta chains share one sample of origin, sequenced in a study of blood T cell repertoires in COVID-19. Data came from immunoSEQ multiplex PCR; TCRdb stores just in-frame clones and leaves some out. The table records around 250,000 clones, approximately 85% of them present only once. Source material: peripheral blood. These receptors were obtained from a man over 45 with active or convalescent COVID-19.

The chain uses TRBV7-2 and TRBJ2-1; D is possibly TRBD2 (6 bases). V lost 8 bases and J lost 6, with 14 bases in between. This CDR3 is 13 amino acids long. Germline CDR1 reads SGHTA; CDR2 reads FQGNSA. The CDR3 here is CASSGDFLNEQFF. The CDR3 bases are TGTGCCAGCTCCGGGGACTTTCTCAATGAGCAGTTCTTC.

Here the CDR3 DNA reads TGCGCCAGCAGCTTGGAGGGGAATAGCAATCAGCCCCAGCATTTT. It translates to CASSLEGNSNQPQHF. The rearrangement links TRBV5-1 to TRBJ1-5; D is possibly TRBD1 (5 bases). Trimming took off 0 bases at V and 0 bases at J, with 7 bases between the two ends. The CDR3 loop spans 15 amino acids. Germline V CDR1 and CDR2: SGHRS, YFSETQ.

The V gene is TRBV5-6, the J gene TRBJ2-3; TRBD2 agrees at 11 bases. Unmatched junction bases numbered 4, after V lost 4 bases and J lost 0 bases. Germline lookup yields CDR1 SGHDT and CDR2 YYEEEE. This CDR3 is 16 amino acids long. The CDR3 nucleotides are TGTGCCAGCAGCCGCGGACTAGCGGGCAGCACAGATACGCAGTATTTT. Translation gives CASSRGLAGSTDTQYF. The variable domain in full, with the rest retrieved from reference TRBV5-6 and TRBJ2-3, is DAGVTQSPTHLIKTRGQQVTLRCSPKSGHDTVSWYQQALGQGPQFIFQYYEEEERQRGNFPDRFSGHQFPNYSSELNVNALLLGDSALYLCASSRGLAGSTDTQYFGPGTRLTVL.

The rearrangement joins TRBV4-1 to TRBJ2-7, with TRBD2 identical over 7 bases. V gave up 1 base and J gave up 3 bases; unmatched junction bases: 6. This CDR3 is 15 amino acids long. CDR1 is MGHRA, CDR2 YSYEKL, per germline. The CDR3 loop reads CASSQVFAGDYEQYF. The CDR3 bases are TGCGCCAGCAGCCAAGTCTTTGCGGGGGACTACGAGCAGTACTTC.

V is TRBV5-1 and J is TRBJ1-3, with TRBD1 as a possible D gene (5 bases). V lost 5 bases to trimming and J lost 0 bases, with 9 bases between them. The germline CDR1 and CDR2 sequences are SGHRS and YFSETQ. The CDR3 has 14 amino acids. The CDR3 DNA reads TGCGCCAGCAGTGACAGTGTCTCTGGAAACACCATATATTTT. Encoded protein: CASSDSVSGNTIYF.

The chain combines TRBV5-1 with TRBJ1-3; 8 nucleotides align to TRBD1. This CDR3 region has 16 residues. Trimming removed 1 base from V and 3 bases from J; junction bases left unmatched: 6. Germline V lookup: CDR1 SGHRS, CDR2 YFSETQ. In nucleotides, the CDR3 is TGCGCCAGCAGCTTGAGGCAGGGGGCGAGTGGAAACACCATATATTTT. This gives the protein CASSLRQGASGNTIYF.

About this clone: The same CDR3 arises from other DNA sequences in this sample as well. The CDR3 here is CASSLGQLNTEAFF. The CDR3 nucleotides are TGTGCCAGTAGTCTGGGACAGTTGAACACTGAAGCTTTCTTT. The chain has TRBV19 and TRBJ1-1, with 7 bases identical to TRBD1. CDR3 length: 14 amino acids. The germline V gene encodes CDR1 LNHDA and CDR2 SQIVND (reference sequence). Trimming cost V 5 bases and J 0 bases; bases outside gene matches: 3.

The chain recombines TRBV25-1 with TRBJ2-1; TRBD2 agrees at 9 bases. Germline CDR1 reads MGHDK; CDR2 reads SYGVNS. Losses at the gene ends were 2 bases for V and 3 bases for J; bases not matched to a gene: 11. The CDR3 has 18 amino acids. CDR3 coding DNA: TGTGCCAGCAGTGAAGTTGTACTAGCGGGCATAGACTACAATGAGCAGTTCTTC. Its translation is CASSEVVLAGIDYNEQFF.

The rearrangement joins TRBV5-4 to TRBJ2-7, with 10 bases fitting TRBD2. Per the germline V gene, CDR1 is SGHNT and CDR2 is YYREEE (reference sequence). Trimming removed 4 bases from V and 4 bases from J; junction bases left unmatched: 5. The CDR3 loop spans 14 amino acids. The CDR3 protein is CASSLAGANYEQYF. CDR3 coding DNA: TGTGCCAGCAGCCTAGCGGGAGCTAATTACGAGCAGTACTTC.

The V call is TRBV7-2, the J call TRBJ1-6; D gene ambiguous. Germline assignment: CDR1 SGHTA and CDR2 FQGNSA. CDR3 length equals 13 residues. Trimming stripped 4 bases from V and 4 bases from J, with 5 bases between. This chain's CDR3 is CASSSLYNSPLHF. The CDR3, as DNA: TGTGCCAGCAGCTCCCTTTATAATTCACCCCTCCACTTT. Together with reference TRBV7-2 and TRBJ1-6, the CDR3 gives the full variable domain: GAGVSQSPSNKVTEKGKDVELRCDPISGHTALYWYRQSLGQGLEFLIYFQGNSAPDKSGLPSDRFSAERTGGSVSTLTIQRTQQEDSAVYLCASSSLYNSPLHFGNGTRLTVT.

V is TRBV28 and J is TRBJ1-3; D not resolved. This CDR3 contains 14 residues. V lost 3 bases to trimming and J lost 0 bases, with 6 bases between them. In germline, CDR1 is MDHEN, CDR2 SYDVKM. CDR3 in amino acids: CASSLHSSGNTIYF. The CDR3 DNA reads as TGTGCCAGCAGTTTGCATAGCTCTGGAAACACCATATATTTT.

This clone came up once. V and J are TRBV10-3 and TRBJ1-4, with D perhaps matching TRBD1 (5 bases). In germline, CDR1 is ENHRY, CDR2 SYGVKD. Trimming took off 3 bases at V and 4 bases at J, with 12 bases between the two ends. This CDR3 has 15 residues. CDR3 residues: CAISDPSRVNEKLFF. The CDR3 nucleotides are TGTGCCATCAGTGATCCTTCCAGGGTTAATGAAAAACTGTTTTTT.

This clone occurred once. The rearrangement uses TRBV30 and TRBJ2-7, with 9 bases aligning to TRBD1. The CDR3 has 18 amino acids. Germline trimming cut 7 bases from V and 0 bases from J; bases unmatched to any gene: 19. CDR1 GTSNPN and CDR2 SVGIG come from the germline V gene (reference sequence). CDR3 nucleotides: TGTGCCTACCAGAGGAGGAGACAGGGGGTTGGAAGCTCCTACGAGCAGTACTTC. This sequence encodes CAYQRRRQGVGSSYEQYF.

The rearrangement uses TRBV10-3 and TRBJ1-4; D is ambiguous. Germline assignment: CDR1 ENHRY and CDR2 SYGVKD. The germline V and J ends were trimmed by 6 bases and 7 bases, with 12 bases remaining between them. CDR3 length: 13 amino acids. This CDR3 reads CAIRGLEGEKLFF. CDR3 DNA sequence: TGTGCCATCAGAGGATTGGAGGGTGAAAAACTGTTTTTT.

This chain uses TRBV5-8 with TRBJ2-4; unclear D gene. V was clipped by 4 bases and J by 9 bases, with 14 bases between them. Germline CDR1 SGHTS, CDR2 YDEGEE. The CDR3 is 13 amino acids. The CDR3 sequence is CASSIFGQGIQYF. For the CDR3, the DNA is TGTGCCAGCAGCATTTTTGGGCAAGGCATTCAGTACTTC.

The rearrangement uses TRBV7-9 and TRBJ2-3; no definite D call. V gave up 6 bases and J gave up 4 bases, with 14 bases separating them. The germline V gene has CDR1 SEHNR and CDR2 FQNEAQ (reference sequence). The CDR3 is 14 residues long. The chain's CDR3 is CASRVLRSPDTQYF. CDR3 nucleotides: TGTGCCAGCAGGGTACTTCGATCCCCAGATACGCAGTATTTT. Supplemented by reference TRBV7-9 and TRBJ2-3, the full variable domain reads DTGVSQNPRHKITKRGQNVTFRCDPISEHNRLYWYRQTLGQGPEFLTYFQNEAQLEKSRLLSDRFSAERPKGSFSTLEIQRTEQGDSAMYLCASRVLRSPDTQYFGPGTRLTVL.

The CDR3 reads CAWSGSWGLIAEAFF. CDR3 DNA: TGTGCCTGGAGTGGTTCGTGGGGGCTGATTGCTGAAGCTTTCTTT. This chain joins TRBV30 and TRBJ1-1; a possible D gene is TRBD1 (6 bases). CDR3 length equals 15 residues. The V end lost 1 base, the J end lost 6 bases, and 18 bases lay between the germline ends. Looked up from germline, CDR1 is GTSNPN and CDR2 is SVGIG (reference sequence).

V gene TRBV5-4 combines with J gene TRBJ2-1; 9 bases line up with TRBD1. After removal of 4 bases from V and 7 bases from J, the junction contained 6 bases not matched to a gene. Germline assignment: CDR1 SGHNT and CDR2 YYREEE (reference sequence). This CDR3 has 14 residues. CDR3 sequence: CASSAGQGRNEQFF. CDR3 sequence (DNA): TGTGCCAGCAGCGCGGGACAGGGAAGGAATGAGCAGTTCTTC.

This clone was counted between two and nine times. The chain combines TRBV3-1 (or the pseudogene TRBV3-2) with TRBJ2-3; 11 bases fit TRBD2. The CDR3 is made up of 16 amino acids. V shed 2 bases, J shed 6 bases, and the junction held 7 bases outside the gene matches. Germline CDR1 is LGHDT and CDR2 is YNNKEL (reference sequence). CDR3 residues: CASSQIAGGLGDTQYF. The CDR3 DNA reads as TGTGCCAGCAGCCAAATAGCGGGAGGGCTAGGGGATACGCAGTATTTT.

The rearrangement links TRBV24-1 to TRBJ1-5; D not certain. This CDR3 has 14 amino acids. The germline gives CDR1 KGHDR, CDR2 SFDVKD. Deletions cut 5 bases from V and 4 bases from J, with 11 bases between. CDR3 sequence: CATSGRGVNQPQHF. CDR3 nucleotide sequence: TGTGCCACCAGTGGACGGGGAGTAAATCAGCCCCAGCATTTT.

The V and J genes are TRBV7-2 and TRBJ2-4; 14 nucleotides agree with TRBD2. Losses at the gene ends were 1 base for V and 9 bases for J; bases not matched to a gene: 2. The germline V gene encodes CDR1 SGHTA and CDR2 FQGNSA. The CDR3 extends over 15 amino acids. The DNA for the CDR3 is TGTGCCAGCAGCTTAGGACTAGCGGGGGGGACCATTCAGTACTTC. Translated: CASSLGLAGGTIQYF.

This clone was recorded a few times. This chain links TRBV28 with TRBJ1-2; D is unresolved. This CDR3 has 13 residues. The germline CDR1 and CDR2 sequences are MDHEN and SYDVKM. Trimming removed 6 bases from V and 7 bases from J, with 15 bases in between. The CDR3 protein is CASRATRGRGYTF. DNA for the CDR3: TGTGCCAGCAGAGCCACTCGAGGCCGTGGCTACACCTTC.

The gene calls are TRBV27 and TRBJ1-4; D is unresolved. The CDR3 extends over 13 amino acids. Per the germline V gene, CDR1 is MNHEY and CDR2 is SMNVEV (reference sequence). V dropped 5 bases and J dropped 8 bases, with 12 bases sitting between them. This CDR3 reads CASSREGPEKLFF. In DNA form, the CDR3 reads TGTGCCAGCAGTCGGGAAGGGCCGGAAAAACTGTTTTTT.

In DNA, the CDR3 is TGTGCCAGCGCGGGTAGAGGCAGGGAGACCCAGTACTTC. This sequence encodes CASAGRGRETQYF. V gene TRBV6-5 combines with J gene TRBJ2-5; possible D gene TRBD2, 5 bases. CDR3 size: 13 residues. CDR1 is MNHEY, CDR2 SVGAGI, per germline. V lost 8 bases and J 5 bases, leaving 15 bases between the germline ends.

The chain has TRBV7-9 and TRBJ2-5; the match to TRBD1 covers 8 bases. Germline CDR1 is SEHNR and CDR2 is FQNEAQ (reference sequence). The V gene end was trimmed by 5 bases and the J gene end by 3 bases; junction bases not matched to a gene: 8. The CDR3 is 15 amino acids. DNA of the CDR3: TGTGCCAGCAGCCGCCAGGGGACAGGTAAAGAGACCCAGTACTTC. This gives the protein CASSRQGTGKETQYF. The full variable domain, completed using reference TRBV7-9 and TRBJ2-5, is DTGVSQNPRHKITKRGQNVTFRCDPISEHNRLYWYRQTLGQGPEFLTYFQNEAQLEKSRLLSDRFSAERPKGSFSTLEIQRTEQGDSAMYLCASSRQGTGKETQYFGPGTRLLVL.

The V and J genes are TRBV7-9 and TRBJ2-1; 8 positions match TRBD2. Germline CDR1 and CDR2: SEHNR and FQNEAQ (reference sequence). The junction had 15 bases not matched to a gene; V was cut back by 5 bases and J by 6 bases. The CDR3 consists of 17 residues. In DNA, the CDR3 is TGTGCCAGCAGCCCCCGAAGAATAGCGGGATCCCTCAATGAGCAGTTCTTC. Translated: CASSPRRIAGSLNEQFF.

The chain carries TRBV7-2 and TRBJ2-5; D call uncertain. The V gene's germline CDR1 is SGHTA and CDR2 FQGNSA. The V end was cut by 6 bases, the J end by 5 bases, with 13 bases between. The CDR3 is made up of 13 amino acids. This CDR3 is CASSESVGETQYF. The CDR3 DNA follows: TGTGCCAGCAGTGAAAGCGTCGGGGAGACCCAGTACTTC.

The chain joins TRBV6-2 or TRBV6-3 to TRBJ2-3; D gene unclear. Germline assignment: CDR1 MNHEY and CDR2 SVGEGT. The V end was cut by 6 bases, the J end by 10 bases, with 14 bases between. The CDR3 covers 12 residues. In nucleotides, the CDR3 is TGTGCCAGCAGCAGCCCTCCGGAGTCGCAGTATTTT. It codes for CASSSPPESQYF.

The chain links TRBV28 to TRBJ2-7; D perhaps matches TRBD1 (5 bases). The CDR3 covers 14 residues. Germline V lookup: CDR1 MDHEN, CDR2 SYDVKM. V was cut by 4 bases and J by 9 bases, with 19 bases left in between. CDR3: CASSSPRPQQGQYF. In DNA, the CDR3 is TGTGCCAGCAGTTCCCCCCGGCCCCAGCAGGGGCAGTACTTC.